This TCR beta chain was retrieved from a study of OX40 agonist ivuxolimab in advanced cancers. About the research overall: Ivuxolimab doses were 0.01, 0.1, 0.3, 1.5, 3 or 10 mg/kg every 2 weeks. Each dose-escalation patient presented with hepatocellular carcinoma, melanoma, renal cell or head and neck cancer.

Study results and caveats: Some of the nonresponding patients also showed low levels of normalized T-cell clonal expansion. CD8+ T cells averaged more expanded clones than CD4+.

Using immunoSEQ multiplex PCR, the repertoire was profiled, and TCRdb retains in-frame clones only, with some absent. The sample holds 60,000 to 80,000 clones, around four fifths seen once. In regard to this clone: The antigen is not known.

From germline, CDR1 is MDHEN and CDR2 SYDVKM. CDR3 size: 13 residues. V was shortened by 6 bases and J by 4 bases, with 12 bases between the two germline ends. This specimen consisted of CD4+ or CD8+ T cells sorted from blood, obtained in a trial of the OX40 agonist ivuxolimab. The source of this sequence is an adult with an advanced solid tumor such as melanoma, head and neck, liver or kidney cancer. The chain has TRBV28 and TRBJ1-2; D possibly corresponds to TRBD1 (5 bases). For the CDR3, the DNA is TGTGCCAGCAGGGGAGACAGCGTCTATGGCTACACCTTC. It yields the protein CASRGDSVYGYTF.